Below, 28 T cell receptor beta chains from the same sample are listed, as sequenced in a study of blood T cell repertoires in COVID-19. TCRdb's copy holds only in-frame clones and misses some; the assay was immunoSEQ multiplex PCR. The sample has about 80,000 clones; approximately 79% are singletons. Sample: peripheral blood. The receptors derive from a man aged 70-80 years with active or convalescent COVID-19.

V gene TRBV28 combines with J gene TRBJ1-1; 9 positions match TRBD1. Trimming removed 5 bases from V and 5 bases from J; junction bases left unmatched: 3. The V gene's germline CDR1 is MDHEN and CDR2 SYDVKM. The CDR3 spans 13 residues. The CDR3 DNA is TGTGCCAGCAGTCGAGACAGGGGGACTGAAGCTTTCTTT. This sequence encodes CASSRDRGTEAFF.

With respect to this clone: Without the conserved terminal phenylalanine or tryptophan, this CDR3 likely stems from a read error. The DNA is left out, because the CDR3 cannot be placed on it with certainty; the CDR3 is given as TCRdb lists it. The J gene is TRBJ2-7, the V gene TRBV27; the listed D gene, TRBD1, was not tested against the DNA. The CDR3 has 13 residues if both end residues are counted. In germline, CDR1 is MNHEY, CDR2 SMNVEV (reference sequence). CDR3 protein: CASSLRADRDLYL.

CDR3 nucleotides: TGTGCCATCAGTGAGTCGAACCAGGGCAGGGAGACCCAGTACTTC. Its translation: CAISESNQGRETQYF. This chain uses TRBV10-3 with TRBJ2-5; possible D gene TRBD1, 5 bases. Germline V gives CDR1 ENHRY, CDR2 SYGVKD. V was shortened by 0 bases and J by 5 bases, with 13 bases between the two germline ends. The CDR3 loop spans 15 amino acids.

This clone was counted only a few times. This chain links TRBV6-6 with TRBJ1-5, with no clear D. The CDR3 runs 12 residues. Trimming left V 2 bases short and J 7 bases short, with 6 bases between. The germline V gene has CDR1 MNHNY and CDR2 SVGAGI (reference sequence). The CDR3, as DNA: TGTGCCAGCAGTTACGGAGGCCAGCCCCAGCATTTT. Translation: CASSYGGQPQHF.

The J gene is TRBJ2-7, the V gene TRBV5-1; no clear D gene. Germline CDR1 reads SGHRS; CDR2 reads YFSETQ. There are 12 residues in the CDR3. V was pared by 0 bases and J by 3 bases, with 4 bases between. As DNA, the CDR3 is TGCGCCAGCAGCTTGGGTAACTACGAGCAGTACTTC. Translating it yields CASSLGNYEQYF.

There are a few counts of this clone. The chain recombines TRBV3-1 (or the pseudogene TRBV3-2) with TRBJ2-7, with D possibly matching TRBD1 (5 bases). Germline V gene data show CDR1 as LGHDT and CDR2 as YNNKEL (reference sequence). The V end lost 2 bases, the J end lost 3 bases, and 14 bases lay between the germline ends. The CDR3 loop spans 15 amino acids. CDR3: CASSQSGQGLYEQYF. The DNA of the CDR3 is TGTGCCAGCAGCCAAAGTGGACAAGGCCTCTACGAGCAGTACTTC.

This chain connects TRBV2 to TRBJ1-4, with 11 positions matching TRBD1. The CDR3 loop spans 15 amino acids. The germline CDR1 and CDR2 sequences are SNHLY and FYNNEI. The V gene end was trimmed by 4 bases and the J gene end by 7 bases; junction bases not matched to a gene: 5. CDR3 nucleotide sequence: TGTGCCAGCAGTGGGTTTGGACAGGGGGCTGAAAAACTGTTTTTT. The encoded protein is CASSGFGQGAEKLFF.

This chain uses TRBV27 with TRBJ1-5; D possibly corresponds to TRBD1 (5 bases). The CDR3 is 15 amino acids. V lost 7 bases, J lost 2 bases, and 15 bases lay in between. Germline V gives CDR1 MNHEY, CDR2 SMNVEV (reference sequence). The CDR3 DNA follows: TGTGCCAGCAAACGATCGGACATGCGCAATCAGCCCCAGCATTTT. This gives the protein CASKRSDMRNQPQHF.

The J gene is TRBJ1-1, the V gene TRBV30; D is unresolved. Germline CDR1 and CDR2: GTSNPN and SVGIG (reference sequence). This CDR3 contains 11 residues. The V and J ends lost 8 bases and 4 bases respectively, with 11 bases between them. The CDR3 DNA reads as TGTGCCCTGGAACGGAGCACTGAAGCTTTCTTT. Protein: CALERSTEAFF.

This chain connects TRBV5-1 to TRBJ1-5; the D is unclear. The CDR3 is made up of 16 amino acids. The V end was cut by 0 bases, the J end by 6 bases, with 16 bases between. Germline V gene lookup returns CDR1 SGHRS and CDR2 YFSETQ. The CDR3 sequence: CASSLDPGRVAQPQHF. In DNA, the CDR3 is TGCGCCAGCAGCTTGGACCCGGGGAGGGTGGCTCAGCCCCAGCATTTT.

This clone was seen more than once but under ten times. This sequence joins TRBV19 and TRBJ1-5; D is uncertain. Germline V gene sequence: CDR1 LNHDA, CDR2 SQIVND (reference sequence). The CDR3 has 15 amino acids. V was trimmed by 4 bases and J by 9 bases, leaving 19 bases between them. Here the CDR3 DNA reads TGTGCCAGTAGTACACTGAGTAGAGGATTGGGGCCCCAGCATTTT. Its translation is CASSTLSRGLGPQHF.

This rearrangement joins TRBV18 to TRBJ1-3; 7 nucleotides match TRBD1. Trimming cost V 2 bases and J 1 base; bases outside gene matches: 8. Germline V gene lookup returns CDR1 KGHSH and CDR2 LQKENI. CDR3 length: 17 amino acids. For the CDR3, the DNA is TGTGCCAGCTCACCAGTCAGGGGGGCAAAATCTGGAAACACCATATATTTT. Its translation: CASSPVRGAKSGNTIYF.

The rearrangement joins TRBV11-3 to TRBJ2-4; TRBD2 matches at 12 bases. Germline V lookup: CDR1 SGHNT, CDR2 YENEEA. The CDR3 is 19 amino acids. Trimming at V came to 5 bases and at J to 3 bases, leaving 14 bases not matched to a gene. The CDR3 nucleotides read TGTGCCAGCAGCCCACCTAGCGGGGGGGGGTCGGAGGGCAAAAACATTCAGTACTTC. Translation: CASSPPSGGGSEGKNIQYF. Filled out from reference TRBV11-3 and TRBJ2-4, the complete variable domain reads EAGVVQSPRYKIIEKKQPVAFWCNPISGHNTLYWYLQNLGQGPELLIRYENEEAVDDSQLPKDRFSAERLKGVDSTLKIQPAELGDSAVYLCASSPPSGGGSEGKNIQYFGAGTRLSVL.

In its sample, this clone was seen once. V gene TRBV19 combines with J gene TRBJ2-1; weak D call: TRBD1 (6 bases). The CDR3 is 14 residues long. V was cut by 4 bases and J by 4 bases, with 11 bases left in between. CDR1 LNHDA and CDR2 SQIVND come from the germline V gene (reference sequence). The CDR3 DNA reads as TGTGCCAGTAGTACCAGGGGCCTATACAATGAGCAGTTCTTC. Translated, it gives CASSTRGLYNEQFF.

The chain couples TRBV6-1 to TRBJ1-2; D uncertain. The V gene lost 3 bases and the J gene lost 5 bases, with 7 bases spanning the gap. The CDR3 has 12 amino acids. Germline assignment: CDR1 MNHNS and CDR2 SASEGT. The CDR3 spells CASSERDYGYTF. CDR3 sequence (DNA): TGTGCCAGCAGTGAGAGGGATTATGGCTACACCTTC.

The chain links TRBV7-9 to TRBJ2-5, with 9 bases identical to TRBD1. This CDR3 is 14 amino acids long. Germline-derived CDR1 and CDR2 are SEHNR and FQNEAQ (reference sequence). V shed 5 bases, J shed 5 bases, and the junction held 6 bases outside the gene matches. CDR3 residues: CASSPGTGRETQYF. Written as DNA, the CDR3 is TGTGCCAGCAGCCCCGGGACAGGGCGCGAGACCCAGTACTTC.

The V call is TRBV14, the J call TRBJ2-3; TRBD1 matches at 9 bases. V lost 3 bases and J lost 2; bases outside the gene matches: 3. Per germline, CDR1 SGHDN and CDR2 FVKESK. The CDR3 is 15 residues long. CDR3 sequence reads: CASSQGTGFTDTQYF. CDR3 nucleotides: TGTGCCAGCAGCCAGGGGACAGGGTTCACAGATACGCAGTATTTT.

The CDR3 DNA follows: TGTGCCAGCAGCCAAGATGTGGGGCGGGGGATTTACAATGAGCAGTTCTTC. Amino acids: CASSQDVGRGIYNEQFF. The chain uses TRBV14 and TRBJ2-1; 7 bases match TRBD2. CDR3 length: 17 amino acids. Germline CDR1 and CDR2: SGHDN and FVKESK. Trimming cost V 0 bases and J 4 bases; bases outside gene matches: 9.

This CDR3 reads CASSPRISNQPQHF. CDR3 in DNA: TGTGCCAGCAGTCCCAGGATTAGCAATCAGCCCCAGCATTTT. This chain joins TRBV6-5 and TRBJ1-5; D not certain. V lost 5 bases, J lost 0 bases, and 8 bases lay in between. Germline V gives CDR1 MNHEY, CDR2 SVGAGI. This CDR3 contains 14 residues.

The gene calls are TRBV2 and TRBJ2-5; D uncertain. The V gene's germline CDR1 is SNHLY and CDR2 FYNNEI. V dropped 4 bases and J dropped 4 bases, with 10 bases sitting between them. This CDR3 is built from 13 residues. CDR3 bases: TGTGCCAGCAGTGTCTGGTCCGGAGAGACCCAGTACTTC. This sequence encodes CASSVWSGETQYF.

The genes are TRBV4-1 and TRBJ2-2; D not certain. V was trimmed by 0 bases and J by 0 bases, leaving 8 bases between them. CDR1 and CDR2 (germline): MGHRA, YSYEKL. The CDR3 has 16 residues. In DNA form, the CDR3 reads TGCGCCAGCAGCCAAGATGTGGGCCCGAACACCGGGGAGCTGTTTTTT. Translating it yields CASSQDVGPNTGELFF.

This clone was recorded once. V gene TRBV6-4 combines with J gene TRBJ2-1; 10 bases agree with TRBD2. The CDR3 extends over 13 amino acids. The junction had 5 bases not matched to a gene; V was cut back by 6 bases and J by 9 bases. The germline CDR1 and CDR2 sequences are MRHNA and SNTAGT. The CDR3 nucleotides are TGTGCCAGCAGCGCGGGACTAGCGTCTGAGCAGTTCTTC. This sequence encodes CASSAGLASEQFF.

This clone came up a few times. The chain combines TRBV29-1 with TRBJ1-4, with D possibly TRBD1 on 5 matching bases. CDR1 SQVTM and CDR2 ANQGSEA come from the germline V gene. The V gene lost 4 bases and the J gene lost 13 bases, with 16 bases spanning the gap. This CDR3 is 12 amino acids long. The CDR3 reads CSVGRDRMRLFF. CDR3 DNA: TGCAGCGTTGGGAGGGACCGAATGCGACTGTTTTTT.

J is TRBJ2-3 and V is TRBV2; D is possibly TRBD2 (6 bases). The V and J ends lost 7 bases and 1 base respectively, with 9 bases between them. Germline CDR1 SNHLY, CDR2 FYNNEI. The CDR3 loop spans 13 amino acids. The CDR3 nucleotides are TGTGCCAGCATTGGGACTGGCACAGATACGCAGTATTTT. Its protein product is CASIGTGTDTQYF.

The chain couples TRBV2 to TRBJ2-6, with 9 bases lining up with TRBD1. Looked up from germline, CDR1 is SNHLY and CDR2 is FYNNEI. V shed 5 bases and J 0 bases; nucleotides not matched to a gene: 8. The CDR3 runs 18 residues. The CDR3 here is CASSPTGGRGSGANVLTF. The CDR3 nucleotides read TGTGCCAGCAGTCCCACAGGGGGCAGGGGCTCTGGGGCCAACGTCCTGACTTTC.

The chain joins TRBV6-4 to TRBJ1-4, with D tentatively TRBD1 (6 bases). This CDR3 has 15 residues. Trimming pared 6 bases from V and 0 bases from J, leaving 11 bases between. Germline V CDR1 and CDR2: MRHNA, SNTAGT. The chain's CDR3 is CASSPGVTTNEKLFF. The CDR3 DNA reads as TGTGCCAGCAGCCCAGGGGTTACAACTAATGAAAAACTGTTTTTT.

This clone was found once. The V gene is TRBV19, the J gene TRBJ1-6, with D tentatively TRBD1 (5 bases). CDR3 length: 16 residues. Deletions cut 5 bases from V and 3 bases from J, with 14 bases between. Germline loops: CDR1 LNHDA, CDR2 SQIVND (reference sequence). CDR3 nucleotides: TGTGCCAGTAGTCCACTCGACAGATTCTATAATTCACCCCTCCACTTT. Protein sequence: CASSPLDRFYNSPLHF. Supplemented by reference TRBV19 and TRBJ1-6, the full variable domain reads DGGITQSPKYLFRKEGQNVTLSCEQNLNHDAMYWYRQDPGQGLRLIYYSQIVNDFQKGDIAEGYSVSREKKESFPLTVTSAQKNPTAFYLCASSPLDRFYNSPLHFGNGTRLTVT.

Notes on this clone: The conserved phenylalanine or tryptophan is not found at the CDR3 terminus, so this likely reflects a read error. The DNA is left out, because the CDR3 cannot be placed on it with certainty; the CDR3 is given as TCRdb lists it. This chain links TRBV30 with TRBJ2-7; no DNA check was done on the table's D call, TRBD2. Per the germline V gene, CDR1 is GTSNPN and CDR2 is SVGIG (reference sequence). The length of the CDR3 is 8 amino acids, counting both ends. CDR3 residues: CAWGRRGS.